The T cell receptor (beta chain) described here comes from a study of identical twins. Regarding the study as a whole: Out-of-frame alpha sequences shared by twins showed excess low generation probability.

This clonotype was seen only a few times. Its antigen is currently unknown. Template switching introduced a universal primer site, and the cDNA bore unique molecular identifiers. TCRdb fed the 5' RACE reads into MiXCR, producing one record per CDR3 protein. This table has 500,000 to 550,000 distinct CDR3 sequences, 22% appearing once. Germline CDR1 and CDR2: SSHAT and FNYEAQ (reference sequence). V was clipped by 5 bases and J by 9 bases; unmatched bases: 9. CDR3 length: 15 amino acids. In addition, the sample was reused for a study of T cells expressing NK-cell markers. That paper adds: Topping the CD3+CD56-NKG2C+ fraction as well were these clonotypes, in a few donors.

Sequencing used CD4+ T cells sorted from blood. The TCR sequence derives from a woman younger than 30 in good health. This chain links TRBV7-7 with TRBJ2-1, with 11 bases matching TRBD2. CDR3 residues: CASSPTGLAVGEQFF. Written as DNA, the CDR3 is TGTGCCAGCAGCCCTACGGGACTAGCGGTAGGTGAGCAGTTCTTC.